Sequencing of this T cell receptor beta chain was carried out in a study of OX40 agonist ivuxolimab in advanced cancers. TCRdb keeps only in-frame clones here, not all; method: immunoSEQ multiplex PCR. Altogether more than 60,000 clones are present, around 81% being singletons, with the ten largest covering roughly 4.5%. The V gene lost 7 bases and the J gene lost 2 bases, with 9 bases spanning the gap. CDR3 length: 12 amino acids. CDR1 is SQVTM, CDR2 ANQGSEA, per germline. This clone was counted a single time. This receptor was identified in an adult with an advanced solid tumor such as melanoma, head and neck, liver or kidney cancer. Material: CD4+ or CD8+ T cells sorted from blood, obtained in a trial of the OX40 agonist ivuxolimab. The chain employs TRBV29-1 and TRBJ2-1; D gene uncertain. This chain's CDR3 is CSAGDTYNEQFF. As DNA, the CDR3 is TGCAGCGCCGGTGACACCTACAATGAGCAGTTCTTC.